This T cell receptor beta chain appears in the sequencing data of a study of shared clonotypes between healthy human individuals. Terminally differentiated effector memory CD45RA+ cells were excluded by CCR7 positive selection of CD45RO-negative cells. HIV-negative, healthy adults without recent acute infections or vaccinations were the donors. About this clone itself: This specimen includes other DNA sequences encoding the same CDR3.

The V end was cut by 1 base, the J end by 0 bases, with 8 bases between. Germline CDR1 and CDR2: SNHLY and FYNNEI. CDR3 length: 15 residues. Only in-frame clones appear in the TCRdb table, and some are missing; sequencing was by immunoSEQ multiplex PCR. The sample yields hundreds of thousands of clones, 95% to 96% seen once. The chain couples TRBV2 to TRBJ2-3; possible D gene TRBD2, 5 bases. The sample was naive CD8+ T cells sorted from blood. The sequence was obtained from a woman aged 25 to 39 in good health. DNA of the CDR3: TGTGCCAGCAGTGAAGGCGGAGGAAGCACAGATACGCAGTATTTT. Translating gives CASSEGGGSTDTQYF.